This T cell receptor beta chain was identified during a study of blood T cell repertoires in COVID-19. Study-wide background: Both acute and convalescent COVID-19 samples were obtained from the United States, Italy and Spain. In each case, the material was cDNA or gDNA derived from T cells, B-cell-depleted T cells, or PBMCs.

Sequencing was performed with immunoSEQ multiplex PCR; in TCRdb, only in-frame clones are kept and a portion is missing. The top ten clones hold 6.9% of a sample with 200,000 or so clones, approximately 82% of them seen once. This clone was counted a single time. Source material: peripheral blood. The receptor comes from a human donor with acute or convalescent COVID-19. The donor label of this sample is uncertain.

In nucleotides, the CDR3 is TGCGCCAGCAGCCCCCTACCCTACAATGAGCAGTTCTTC. Translated: CASSPLPYNEQFF. J is TRBJ2-1 and V is TRBV5-1; D remains unclear. Germline CDR1 is SGHRS and CDR2 is YFSETQ. This CDR3 has 13 residues. Trimming left V 4 bases short and J 2 bases short, with 7 bases between.